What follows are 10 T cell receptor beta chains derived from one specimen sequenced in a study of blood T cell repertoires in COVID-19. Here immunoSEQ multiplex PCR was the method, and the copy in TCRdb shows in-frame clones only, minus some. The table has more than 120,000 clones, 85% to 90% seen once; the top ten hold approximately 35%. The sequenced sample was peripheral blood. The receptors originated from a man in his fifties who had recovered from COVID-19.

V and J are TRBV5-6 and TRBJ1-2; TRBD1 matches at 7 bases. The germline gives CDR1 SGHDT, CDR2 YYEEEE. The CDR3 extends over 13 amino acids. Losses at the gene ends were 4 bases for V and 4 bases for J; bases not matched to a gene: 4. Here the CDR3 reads CASSPGQAYGYTF. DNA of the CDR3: TGTGCCAGCAGCCCAGGACAGGCCTATGGCTACACCTTC.

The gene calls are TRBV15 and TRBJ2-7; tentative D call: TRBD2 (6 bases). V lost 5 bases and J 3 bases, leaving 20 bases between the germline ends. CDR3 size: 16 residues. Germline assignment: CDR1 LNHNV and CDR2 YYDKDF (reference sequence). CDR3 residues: CATSPQKHGRDYEQYF. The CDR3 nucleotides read TGTGCCACCAGCCCACAGAAGCACGGGCGGGACTACGAGCAGTACTTC. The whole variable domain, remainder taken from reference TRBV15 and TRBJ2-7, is DAMVIQNPRYQVTQFGKPVTLSCSQTLNHNVMYWYQQKSSQAPKLLFHYYDKDFNNEADTPDNFQSRRPNTSFCFLDIRSPGLGDTAMYLCATSPQKHGRDYEQYFGPGTRLTVT.

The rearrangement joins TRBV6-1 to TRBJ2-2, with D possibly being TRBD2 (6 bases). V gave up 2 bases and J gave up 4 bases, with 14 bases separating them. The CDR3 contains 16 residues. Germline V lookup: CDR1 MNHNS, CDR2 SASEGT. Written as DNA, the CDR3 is TGTGCCAGCAGTGAATATTGGCGGGGTGGCACCGGGGAGCTGTTTTTT. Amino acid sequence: CASSEYWRGGTGELFF.

For the CDR3, the DNA is TGCGCCAGCAGCCTGGTGGCCAAAGATACGCAGTATTTT. Residues: CASSLVAKDTQYF. V gene TRBV5-1 combines with J gene TRBJ2-3; unclear D gene. Deletions cut 4 bases from V and 5 bases from J, with 11 bases between. This CDR3 region has 13 residues. In germline, CDR1 is SGHRS, CDR2 YFSETQ.

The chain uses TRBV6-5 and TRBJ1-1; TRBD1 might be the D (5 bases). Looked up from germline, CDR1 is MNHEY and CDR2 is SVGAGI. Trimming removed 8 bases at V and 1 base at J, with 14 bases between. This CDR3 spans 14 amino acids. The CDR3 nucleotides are TGTGCCAGCGGTAATAACAGGCAGAACACTGAAGCTTTCTTT. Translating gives CASGNNRQNTEAFF.

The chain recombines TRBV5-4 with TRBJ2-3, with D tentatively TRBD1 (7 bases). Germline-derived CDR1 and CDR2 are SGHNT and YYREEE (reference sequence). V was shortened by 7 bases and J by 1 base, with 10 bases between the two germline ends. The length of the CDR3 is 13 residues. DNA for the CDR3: TGTGCCAGCGGCAGGGGGGGCACAGATACGCAGTATTTT. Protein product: CASGRGGTDTQYF.

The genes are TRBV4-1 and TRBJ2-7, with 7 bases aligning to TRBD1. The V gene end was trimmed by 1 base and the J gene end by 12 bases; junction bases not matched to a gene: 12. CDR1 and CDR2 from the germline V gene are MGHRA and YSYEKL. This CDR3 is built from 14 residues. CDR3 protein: CASSQVSGTAWLYF. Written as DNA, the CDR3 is TGCGCCAGCAGCCAAGTCTCCGGGACAGCCTGGTTGTACTTC.

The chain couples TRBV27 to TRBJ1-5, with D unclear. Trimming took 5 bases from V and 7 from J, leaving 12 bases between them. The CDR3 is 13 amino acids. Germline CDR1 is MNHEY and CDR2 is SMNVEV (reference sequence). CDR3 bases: TGTGCCAGCAGTCAAGATCGAGGACAGCCCCAGCATTTT. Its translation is CASSQDRGQPQHF.

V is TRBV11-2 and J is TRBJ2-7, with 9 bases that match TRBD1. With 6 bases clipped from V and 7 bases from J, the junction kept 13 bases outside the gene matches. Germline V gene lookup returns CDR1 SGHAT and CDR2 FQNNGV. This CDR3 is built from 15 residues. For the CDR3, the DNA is TGTGCCAGCAGTCCAGCCGGGACAGGGAGGGGAGAGCAGTACTTC. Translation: CASSPAGTGRGEQYF.

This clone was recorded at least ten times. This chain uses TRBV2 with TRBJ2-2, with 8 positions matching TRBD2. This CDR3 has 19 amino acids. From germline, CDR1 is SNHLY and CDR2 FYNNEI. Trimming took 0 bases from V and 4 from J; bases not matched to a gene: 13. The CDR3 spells CASSEAGGGPFFGTGELFF. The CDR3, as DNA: TGTGCCAGCAGTGAAGCTGGCGGGGGGCCCTTCTTCGGCACCGGGGAGCTGTTTTTT.